Listed here are 12 T cell receptor beta chains from one sample, sequenced in a study of T cells in Graves' hyperthyroidism and ophthalmopathy. TCR beta CDR3 regions were amplified from RNA transcripts. TCR CDR3 regions were first amplified by RT-PCR with HTBI primers. TCRdb re-called the multiplex PCR reads with MiXCR, one entry per CDR3 protein. The sample gives around 700,000 distinct CDR3 sequences, 18% of which show up once; around 15% is in the top ten. Sequencing was carried out using blood. These receptors originate from a woman in her forties or fifties with Graves' hyperthyroidism that later progressed to Graves' ophthalmopathy.

The chain uses TRBV6-5 and TRBJ2-1; D is ambiguous. CDR1 is MNHEY and CDR2 is SVGAGI in the germline V gene. The CDR3 length is 13 residues. Trimming pared 0 bases from V and 7 bases from J, leaving 7 bases between. CDR3 DNA: TGTGCCAGCAGTTACTCTCTGGGGAATGAGCAGTTCTTC. It encodes CASSYSLGNEQFF.

The sample holds many counts of this clonotype. The chain has TRBV5-1 and TRBJ1-5; D gene ambiguous. The CDR3 runs to 15 residues. Germline-derived CDR1 and CDR2 are SGHRS and YFSETQ. V lost 7 bases and J lost 4, with 18 bases in between. Here the CDR3 DNA reads TGCGCCAGCGGGGAGGTGGCCAGTCCGAATCAGCCCCAGCATTTT. This gives the protein CASGEVASPNQPQHF.

This chain links TRBV29-1 with TRBJ2-3; D is undetermined. CDR3 length: 13 residues. The V gene lost 2 bases and the J gene lost 6 bases, with 12 bases spanning the gap. Germline V gene lookup returns CDR1 SQVTM and CDR2 ANQGSEA. CDR3 DNA: TGCAGCGTTGAACCCGGGTCAGAGGATACGCAGTATTTT. Translating it yields CSVEPGSEDTQYF.

The chain is built from TRBV9 and TRBJ2-2; unclear D gene. The CDR3 runs to 12 residues. Looked up from germline, CDR1 is SGDLS and CDR2 is YYNGEE. Trimming removed 6 bases at V and 6 bases at J, with 9 bases between. CDR3 in amino acids: CASKDSAGELFF. The CDR3 DNA sequence: TGTGCCAGCAAAGATTCTGCCGGGGAGCTGTTTTTT.

This clonotype was found a few times. This rearrangement joins TRBV29-1 to TRBJ2-1, with 7 nucleotides matching TRBD2. V lost 0 bases, J lost 0 bases, and 2 bases stayed unmatched. Germline assignment: CDR1 SQVTM and CDR2 ANQGSEA. This CDR3 contains 15 residues. The CDR3 reads CSVEDKRGSYNEQFF. CDR3 DNA: TGCAGCGTTGAAGATAAGCGGGGCTCCTACAATGAGCAGTTCTTC.

Ten or more counts support this clonotype. This sequence joins TRBV12-3 or TRBV12-4 and TRBJ2-7, with 7 bases aligning to TRBD1. Germline trimming cut 1 base from V and 3 bases from J; bases unmatched to any gene: 9. The CDR3 is 16 residues long. Written as DNA, the CDR3 is TGTGCCAGCAGTTTAGGTGGACAGGCCGAAAACTACGAGCAGTACTTC. Protein sequence: CASSLGGQAENYEQYF.

The V gene is TRBV29-1, the J gene TRBJ2-1, with D perhaps given as TRBD1 or TRBD2 (6 bases each). V was cut by 8 bases and J by 12 bases, with 20 bases left in between. The V gene's germline CDR1 is SQVTM and CDR2 ANQGSEA. The CDR3 extends over 12 amino acids. The chain's CDR3 is CSTKGGIPGQFF. The CDR3 region has the DNA TGCAGCACCAAAGGGGGGATCCCGGGGCAGTTCTTC.

This clonotype was seen a handful of times. J is TRBJ1-1 and V is TRBV19, with a tentative D call TRBD1 (6 bases). This CDR3 has 15 residues. Germline V CDR1 and CDR2: LNHDA, SQIVND (reference sequence). With 3 bases removed from V and 0 bases from J, the gap between germline ends came to 11 bases. CDR3 DNA: TGTGCCAGTAGTATTTGGACAGAGATGAACACTGAAGCTTTCTTT. Translation gives CASSIWTEMNTEAFF.

The rearrangement joins TRBV27 to TRBJ2-7; tentative D call: TRBD1 (6 bases). The V gene lost 5 bases and the J gene lost 3 bases, with 17 bases spanning the gap. The length of the CDR3 is 15 residues. Germline lookup yields CDR1 MNHEY and CDR2 SMNVEV (reference sequence). Here the CDR3 reads CASSNRTVFGYEQYF. In nucleotides, the CDR3 is TGTGCCAGCAGTAACCGGACAGTTTTCGGCTACGAGCAGTACTTC.

This clonotype was found a few times. V gene TRBV15 combines with J gene TRBJ2-5, with 7 positions matching TRBD1. The CDR3 has 20 residues. The V and J ends lost 0 bases and 2 bases, in that order; junction bases with no gene match: 18. CDR1 is LNHNV, CDR2 YYDKDF, per germline (reference sequence). CDR3 sequence (DNA): TGTGCCACCAGCAGAGATCTCCGAGACTCTGGACAGGTTGTTCAAGAGACCCAGTACTTC. Translating it yields CATSRDLRDSGQVVQETQYF.

This clonotype has a handful of counts. The V gene is TRBV3-1, the J gene TRBJ1-4; D is perhaps TRBD1 (5 bases). The CDR3 is 15 residues long. V lost 4 bases and J 5 bases, leaving 14 bases between the germline ends. In germline, CDR1 is LGHDT, CDR2 YNNKEL (reference sequence). The CDR3 region has the DNA TGTGCCAGCAGCCGCACGGGACTGTGGAATGAAAAACTGTTTTTT. This gives the protein CASSRTGLWNEKLFF.

This clonotype was counted ten times or more. This rearrangement joins TRBV2 to TRBJ2-2, with D perhaps matching TRBD1 (6 bases). The CDR3 runs to 13 residues. V was clipped by 8 bases and J by 4 bases, with 11 bases between them. The germline gives CDR1 SNHLY, CDR2 FYNNEI. The CDR3 region has the DNA TGTGCCAGCCAAGGGGGTATCACCGGGGAGCTGTTTTTT. The encoded protein is CASQGGITGELFF. Using reference TRBV2 and TRBJ2-2 for the parts outside the CDR3, the full variable domain is EPEVTQTPSHQVTQMGQEVILRCVPISNHLYFYWYRQILGQKVEFLVSFYNNEISEKSEIFDDQFSVERPDGSNFTLKIRSTKLEDSAMYFCASQGGITGELFFGEGSRLTVL.